These 3 T cell receptor beta chains originate from one sample sequenced in a study of blood T cell repertoires in COVID-19. Assay used: immunoSEQ multiplex PCR; TCRdb lists only in-frame clones, some missing. This sample carries approximately 250,000 clones, around 84% of them seen once, and the ten largest clones take over 1.2%. Sequenced: peripheral blood. Every receptor here comes from a woman aged 40 to 50 who had recovered from COVID-19.

This clone was observed a single time. This chain uses TRBV24-1 with TRBJ1-1; TRBD1 agrees at 7 bases. This CDR3 spans 13 amino acids. CDR1 and CDR2 from the germline V gene are KGHDR and SFDVKD. The trim removed 9 bases at V and 4 bases at J, leaving 7 bases unmatched. DNA of the CDR3: TGTGCCACCGAAAACAGGGGAGGCACTGAAGCTTTCTTT. Amino acid sequence: CATENRGGTEAFF.

The gene calls are TRBV3-1 (or the pseudogene TRBV3-2) and TRBJ1-2; a possible D gene is TRBD1 (6 bases). Germline CDR1 is LGHDT and CDR2 is YNNKEL (reference sequence). The CDR3 is 13 amino acids. Trimming left V 1 base short and J 5 bases short, with 8 bases between. The DNA of the CDR3 is TGTGCCAGCAGCCAAGGGCAGGGGTATGGCTACACCTTC. Encoded protein: CASSQGQGYGYTF.

With respect to this clone: Additional DNA sequences in this sample encode the identical CDR3. The chain has TRBV11-2 and TRBJ2-7; D call uncertain. This CDR3 is 13 amino acids long. Germline CDR1 SGHAT, CDR2 FQNNGV. Trimming removed 1 base at V and 4 bases at J, with 8 bases between. This CDR3 is CASSLGSGYEQYF. CDR3 nucleotide sequence: TGTGCCAGCAGCTTAGGGAGTGGTTACGAGCAGTACTTC.